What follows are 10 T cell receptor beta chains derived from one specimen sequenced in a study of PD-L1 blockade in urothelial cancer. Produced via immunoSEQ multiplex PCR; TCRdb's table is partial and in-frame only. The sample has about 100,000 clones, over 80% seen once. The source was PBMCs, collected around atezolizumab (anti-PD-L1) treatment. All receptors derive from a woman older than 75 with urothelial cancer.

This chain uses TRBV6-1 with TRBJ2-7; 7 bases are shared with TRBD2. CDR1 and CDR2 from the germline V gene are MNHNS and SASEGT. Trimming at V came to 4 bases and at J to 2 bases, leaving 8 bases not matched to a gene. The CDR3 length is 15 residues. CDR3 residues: CASSGPSGAPYEQYF. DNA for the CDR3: TGTGCCAGCAGTGGCCCCAGCGGGGCCCCCTACGAGCAGTACTTC.

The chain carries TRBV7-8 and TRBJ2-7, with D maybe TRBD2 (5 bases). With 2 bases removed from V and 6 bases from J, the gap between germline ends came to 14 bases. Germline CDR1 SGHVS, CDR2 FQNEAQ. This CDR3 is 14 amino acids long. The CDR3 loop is CASSLLAGDGEQYF. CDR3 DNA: TGTGCCAGCAGCTTACTAGCCGGTGATGGCGAGCAGTACTTC.

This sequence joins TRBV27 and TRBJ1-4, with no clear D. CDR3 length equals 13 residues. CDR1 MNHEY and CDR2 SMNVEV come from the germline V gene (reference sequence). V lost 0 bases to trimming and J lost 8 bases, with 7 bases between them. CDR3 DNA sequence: TGTGCCAGCAGTTTATCCACAGAAGAAAAACTGTTTTTT. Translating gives CASSLSTEEKLFF.

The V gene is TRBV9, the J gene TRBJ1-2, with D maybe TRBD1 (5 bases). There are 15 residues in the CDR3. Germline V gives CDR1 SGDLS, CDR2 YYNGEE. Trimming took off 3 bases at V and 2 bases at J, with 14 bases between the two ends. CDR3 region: CASSGEGRQNYGYTF. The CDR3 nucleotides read TGTGCCAGCAGCGGGGAGGGGAGACAGAACTATGGCTACACCTTC.

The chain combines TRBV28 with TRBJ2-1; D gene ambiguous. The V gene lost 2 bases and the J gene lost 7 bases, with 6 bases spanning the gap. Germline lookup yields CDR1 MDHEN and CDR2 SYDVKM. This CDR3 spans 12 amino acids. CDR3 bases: TGTGCCAGCAGTTTACCCCGGAATGAGCAGTTCTTC. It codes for CASSLPRNEQFF.

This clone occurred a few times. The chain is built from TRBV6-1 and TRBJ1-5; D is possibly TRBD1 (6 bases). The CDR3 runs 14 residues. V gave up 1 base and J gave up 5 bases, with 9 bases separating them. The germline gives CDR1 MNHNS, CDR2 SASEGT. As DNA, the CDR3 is TGTGCCAGCAGTGAAGGGGGGACACATCAGCCCCAGCATTTT. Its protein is CASSEGGTHQPQHF.

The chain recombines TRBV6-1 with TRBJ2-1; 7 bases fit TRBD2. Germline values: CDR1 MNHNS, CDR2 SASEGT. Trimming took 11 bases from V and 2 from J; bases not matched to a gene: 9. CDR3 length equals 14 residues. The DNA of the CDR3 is TGTGCCGCGAGCCTCGGGACTACCTACAATGAGCAGTTCTTC. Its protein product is CAASLGTTYNEQFF.

CDR3 residues: CASSLQYGYTF. The CDR3, as DNA: TGTGCCAGCAGCCTACAGTATGGCTACACCTTC. This chain joins TRBV28 and TRBJ1-2; D unresolved. CDR1 is MDHEN, CDR2 SYDVKM, per germline. This CDR3 spans 11 amino acids. Trimming cost V 6 bases and J 5 bases, with 7 bases left between them.

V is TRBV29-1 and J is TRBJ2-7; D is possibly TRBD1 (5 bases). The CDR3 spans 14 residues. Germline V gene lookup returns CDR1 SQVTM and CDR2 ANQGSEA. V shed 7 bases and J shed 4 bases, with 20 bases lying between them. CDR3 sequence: CSAKPRQGGYEQYF. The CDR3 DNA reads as TGCAGCGCCAAACCCCGCCAGGGTGGGTACGAGCAGTACTTC.

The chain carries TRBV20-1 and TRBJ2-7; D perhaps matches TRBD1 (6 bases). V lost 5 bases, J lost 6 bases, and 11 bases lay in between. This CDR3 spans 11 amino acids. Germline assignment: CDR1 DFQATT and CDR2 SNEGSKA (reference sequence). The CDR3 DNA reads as TGCAGTGCTCAGGGGATCCGCGAGCAGTACTTC. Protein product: CSAQGIREQYF.